These T cell receptor beta chains were read from a single sample in a study of blood T cells in healthy people across ages. MiXCR, run by TCRdb on the 5' RACE reads, gives a single entry per CDR3 protein. The sample has roughly 1,800,000 distinct CDR3 sequences; about 50% are singletons. Material for sequencing was blood. The receptors here all came from a middle-aged woman in good health. The conserved cysteine and the conserved F or W are not part of the CDR3 here. Each record gives: V gene, D gene, CDR3 protein. A D gene is named only where the DNA matches it firmly.

TRBV7-2 TRBD2 ASSLAGGGATVRAQY
TRBV6-2/TRBV6-3 TRBD2 ASRASGGVRETQY
TRBV5-1 NA ASSLANGNYNEQF
TRBV28 NA ASSLIELYNEQF
TRBV13 NA ASSLGRGPGSGANVLT
TRBV5-1 NA ASSPSSGSTDTQY
TRBV7-2 NA ASSLAFGGRLQETQY
TRBV6-1 NA ASSVVGARETQY
TRBV29-1 NA SVVGTQTEKLF
TRBV12-3/TRBV12-4 NA ASTPELAKNIQY
TRBV4-1 TRBD2 ASSQVAGVSGANVLT
TRBV5-1 TRBD1 ASSFSTTGTGAMGANVLT
TRBV7-9 NA ASSLARVDSPLH
TRBV6-1 NA ASRDSISRYEQY
TRBV5-5 NA ASSQDITNEQF
TRBV5-1 NA ASSLEGRSQETQY
TRBV7-6 NA ASSSKPPTSLFDEQF
TRBV2 NA ASSEQTIQETQY
TRBV6-5 TRBD1 ACGTGVTEAF
TRBV15 NA ATSPQTSWDTQY
TRBV28 NA ASGNTPTQY
TRBV7-2 NA ASSLPVGSGHTDTQY
TRBV20-1 TRBD2 SANGLEADTQY
TRBV28 NA ASRAQRGTDTQY
TRBV11-2 NA ASSLEFGGNTKAF
TRBV28 NA ASTLGANYGYT
TRBV7-9 NA ASSLAGEISNQPQH
TRBV20-1 NA SAPLWVGGPDTQY
TRBV6-5 NA ASSQTSGNDEQY
TRBV4-3 TRBD2 ASSQDLAGETYNEQF
TRBV20-1 NA SPHAELYGYT
TRBV27 NA ASSSRGSIHTQY
TRBV4-1 NA ASSQEGTRNNEQF
TRBV6-6 NA ASSHNNEKLF
TRBV7-2 NA ASSLAAGHEKLF
TRBV7-2 TRBD1 ASSQTGPYYGHT
TRBV6-2/TRBV6-3 NA ASVPEGRYNEQF
TRBV5-1 NA ASSLEDITDTQY
TRBV20-1 TRBD1 SATGEFGTDTQY
TRBV3-1 NA ASSQIWNGQNYGYT
TRBV7-2 NA ASRGIRGLEETQY
TRBV4-3 NA ASSQRMSRGGLRTDTQY
TRBV27 TRBD2 TSIISGGDTDTQY
TRBV6-5 NA ASRVGGQNTEAF
TRBV20-1 NA SASAAEKLF
TRBV10-3 NA AISDEVLAQETQY
TRBV6-5 TRBD1 ASSKTGGPYGYT
TRBV18 NA ASSPTGAEETQY
TRBV9 NA ASSGAVADTQY
TRBV7-9 NA ASSLSDSKGYGYT
TRBV7-2 NA ASTRLATDTQY
TRBV4-3 NA ASSHIIMMVSSTDTQY
TRBV5-1 NA ASSHYLTGFNSTQY
TRBV20-1 NA SARGARDGQPQH
TRBV28 TRBD1 ASSLGTARNYGYT